The clone carrying this TCR beta chain was found once. Its matching antigen is unknown. Clones were sequenced by immunoSEQ multiplex PCR, and TCRdb holds only the in-frame ones, with some missing. The sample carries roughly 82,000 clones, approximately 87% recorded once. The germline CDR1 and CDR2 sequences are MNHEY and SVGAGI. V was trimmed by 8 bases and J by 3 bases, leaving 14 bases between them. CDR3 length: 15 amino acids. The data originate from a study of OX40 agonist ivuxolimab in advanced cancers. In the study overall: A history of anti-PD-1, anti-PD-L1 or anti-CTLA-4 therapy was acceptable, and approximately 41% had some. Whole-study findings and limits: CD8+ T cells averaged more expanded clones than CD4+.

The receptor was isolated from an adult with an advanced solid tumor such as melanoma, head and neck, liver or kidney cancer. The rearrangement joins TRBV6-5 to TRBJ1-6, with D hard to call. The sequences come from CD4+ or CD8+ T cells sorted from blood, collected in a trial of the OX40 agonist ivuxolimab. The CDR3: CASLSRAHYNSPLHF. CDR3 coding DNA: TGTGCCAGCCTTTCTCGGGCCCACTATAATTCACCCCTCCACTTT.